What follows are 32 T cell receptor beta chains derived from one specimen sequenced in a study of T cells in women clearing cervical HPV infection. The repertoire was sequenced with immunoSEQ multiplex PCR; TCRdb's copy has only in-frame clones and lacks some. The listing contains tens of thousands of clones. The sample was blood buffy coat. These receptors originate from a woman between 18 and 69 years old with a cervical HPV16 infection that either progressed to CIN3+ or cleared (not recorded which).

As regards this clone: The CDR3 end falls 3 residues outside the read, so it is completed with the germline J gene. V is TRBV20-1 and J is TRBJ2-3; 10 bases are shared with TRBD2. The germline gives CDR1 DFQATT, CDR2 SNEGSKA (reference sequence). The V gene end was trimmed by 6 bases and the J gene end by 4 bases; junction bases not matched to a gene: 7. The CDR3 is 14 amino acids. CDR3 protein: CSARSGRAADTQYF. The CDR3 bases that were read are TGCAGTGCCAGGAGCGGGAGGGCCGCAGATACG.

Comment on this clone: The sequence runs out 3 residues before the end of the CDR3; the remainder is reconstructed from the germline J gene. The chain recombines TRBV2 with TRBJ1-5; D is possibly TRBD1 (5 bases). The CDR3 spans 14 residues. CDR1 is SNHLY and CDR2 is FYNNEI in the germline V gene. V was trimmed by 1 base and J by 7 bases, leaving 11 bases between them. The covered CDR3 bases are TGTGCCAGCAGTGAAGGGGGGGGTCGGCAGCCC. This codes for CASSEGGGRQP. The entire CDR3 sequence reads CASSEGGGRQPQHF.

The CDR3 here is CASSGGTRNQPQYF. The sequenced part of the CDR3 DNA is TGTGCCAGCAGTGGGGGGACTCGCAATCAGCCG. The chain links TRBV6-1 to TRBJ2-3; D is possibly TRBD2 (6 bases). The sequence runs out 3 residues before the end of the CDR3; the remainder is reconstructed from the germline J gene. Germline loops: CDR1 MNHNS, CDR2 SASEGT. This CDR3 is 14 amino acids long.

About this clone itself: The CDR3 goes on 3 residues after the read ends, and that part is filled in from the germline J gene. V and J are TRBV7-6 and TRBJ2-7; tentatively, D is TRBD1 (7 bases). The V end lost 0 bases, the J end lost 1 base, and 10 bases lay between the germline ends. Per the germline V gene, CDR1 is SGHVS and CDR2 is FNYEAQ. The CDR3 spans 15 residues. The CDR3 here is CASSLAAGGSYEQYF. The part of the CDR3 DNA that was read is TGTGCCAGCAGCTTAGCGGCAGGGGGGTCCTACGAG.

A note on this clone: The CDR3 end is not reached by the read, which stops 3 residues before it; the germline J gene fills it in. The chain employs TRBV18 and TRBJ2-2; 7 nucleotides line up with TRBD2. Germline V gene sequence: CDR1 KGHSH, CDR2 LQKENI. The CDR3 consists of 16 residues. The junction had 8 bases not matched to a gene; V was cut back by 2 bases and J by 5 bases. The covered CDR3 bases are TGTGCCAGCTCACCATCGAGACTAGCCGTTACCGGGGAG. Its protein product is CASSPSRLAVTGE. The whole CDR3 is CASSPSRLAVTGELFF.

According to its frequency, this clone is medium-sized (0.01 to 0.1%). Read data end 3 residues before the CDR3 end; the end is taken from the germline J gene. The chain has TRBV29-1 and TRBJ2-6; D gene unclear. Germline lookup yields CDR1 SQVTM and CDR2 ANQGSEA. The V end was cut by 0 bases, the J end by 0 bases, with 12 bases between. The CDR3 extends over 17 amino acids. CDR3: CSVEDLEYHSGANVLTF. Partial CDR3 DNA: TGCAGCGTTGAAGATTTAGAATACCACTCTGGGGCCAACGTC. The full variable domain, with the rest looked up from reference TRBV29-1 and TRBJ2-6, is SAVISQKPSRDICQRGTSLTIQCQVDSQVTMMFWYRQQPGQSLTLIATANQGSEATYESGFVIDKFPISRPNLTFSTLTVSNMSPEDSSIYLCSVEDLEYHSGANVLTFGAGSRLTVL.

For this clone: The sequenced fragment ends 3 residues before the CDR3 boundary, so the rest is inferred from the germline J gene. The rearrangement joins TRBV5-6 to TRBJ1-2, with a tentative D call TRBD1 (5 bases). CDR1 is SGHDT, CDR2 YYEEEE, per germline. CDR3 length equals 14 residues. The sequenced CDR3 bases are TGTGCCAGCCCTCGGGGGACCAATCAAAAGGGC. Translating gives CASPRGTNQKG. The whole CDR3 reads CASPRGTNQKGYTF.

Frequency places this clone as medium-sized. Read coverage stops 3 residues before the CDR3 terminus; the germline J gene supplies the remainder. The chain couples TRBV7-3 to TRBJ2-3, with D hard to call. The CDR3 spans 15 residues. Germline CDR1 is SGHTA and CDR2 is FQGTGA. Trimming shortened V by 2 bases and J by 2 bases, and 11 bases separated the two germline ends. The CDR3 sequence is CASSLEARSTDTQYF. CDR3 bases read: TGTGCCAGCAGCTTAGAAGCTAGATCCACAGATACG.

Details on this clone: The DNA ends 3 residues before the CDR3 does, and the rest of the CDR3 is filled in from the germline J gene. This chain uses TRBV7-3 with TRBJ2-5, with D perhaps matching TRBD1 (6 bases). The CDR3 extends over 13 amino acids. Trimming cost V 0 bases and J 5 bases, with 7 bases left between them. CDR1 is SGHTA, CDR2 FQGTGA, per germline. CDR3 DNA (partial): TGTGCCAGCAGCTTAACGAGGGGGGAGACC. This codes for CASSLTRGET. The whole CDR3 is CASSLTRGETQYF.

As to this clone: The DNA ends 3 residues before the CDR3 does, and the rest of the CDR3 is filled in from the germline J gene. The V and J genes are TRBV5-4 and TRBJ2-1, with D perhaps matching TRBD1 (5 bases). From germline, CDR1 is SGHNT and CDR2 YYREEE (reference sequence). V lost 0 bases to trimming and J lost 1 base, with 8 bases between them. The CDR3 runs to 15 residues. CDR3 sequence reads: CASSLEGVSYNEQFF. The DNA read from the CDR3 is TGTGCCAGCAGCTTGGAAGGGGTATCCTACAATGAG.

A remark on this clone: The read is 3 residues too short to cover the CDR3 end, so that end is filled in from the germline J gene. The genes are TRBV14 and TRBJ2-7, with 8 bases identical to TRBD2. The CDR3 has 15 amino acids. The J segment lost 6 bases and the V segment lost 4 bases, leaving 11 bases of the junction unmatched. CDR1 SGHDN and CDR2 FVKESK come from the germline V gene. Here the CDR3 reads CASSRLAISSVEQYF. The part of the CDR3 DNA that was read is TGTGCCAGCAGCCGACTAGCGATAAGCTCCGTCGAG.

About this clone: The read finishes 3 residues shy of the CDR3 end, and the germline J gene is used to complete it. The gene calls are TRBV5-6 and TRBJ1-2; no clear D gene. The CDR3 sequence is 12 residues long. Germline V CDR1 and CDR2: SGHDT, YYEEEE. The V end was cut by 0 bases, the J end by 7 bases, with 7 bases between. CDR3 residues: CASSLDIVGYTF. The covered CDR3 bases are TGTGCCAGCAGCTTGGATATCGTTGGC.

About this clone: The read ends 3 residues early relative to the CDR3; the germline J gene fills the gap. The chain uses TRBV7-6 and TRBJ2-5, with 10 positions matching TRBD1. This CDR3 spans 15 amino acids. V was pared by 2 bases and J by 5 bases, with 5 bases of the junction left unmatched. Germline loops: CDR1 SGHVS, CDR2 FNYEAQ. CDR3 bases read: TGTGCCAGCAGCTTATGGACAGGGGGGGAGGAGACC. Protein: CASSLWTGGEET. The full-length CDR3 reads as CASSLWTGGEETQYF. Full variable domain (remainder filled in from reference TRBV7-6 and TRBJ2-5): GAGVSQSPRYKVTKRGQDVALRCDPISGHVSLYWYRQALGQGPEFLTYFNYEAQQDKSGLPNDRFSAERPEGSISTLTIQRTEQRDSAMYRCASSLWTGGEETQYFGPGTRLLVL.

Remarks on this clone: The read halts 3 residues ahead of the CDR3 end, with the missing end drawn from the germline J gene. The chain recombines TRBV4-1 with TRBJ2-1; D unclear. The CDR3 spans 16 residues. Trimming cost V 0 bases and J 3 bases, with 12 bases left between them. Germline loops: CDR1 MGHRA, CDR2 YSYEKL. The DNA read from the CDR3 is TGCGCCAGCAGCCAAGAAAGGCAGAAGTTCTACAATGAG. Translated, it gives CASSQERQKFYNE. The entire CDR3 protein is CASSQERQKFYNEQFF.

Regarding this clone: The read halts 3 residues ahead of the CDR3 end, with the missing end drawn from the germline J gene. J is TRBJ2-7 and V is TRBV5-4, with 12 bases aligning to TRBD2. Trimming took 2 bases from V and 6 from J; bases not matched to a gene: 6. This CDR3 comprises 15 residues. The germline CDR1 and CDR2 sequences are SGHNT and YYREEE (reference sequence). CDR3 in amino acids: CASSLRLAGASEQYF. The DNA read from the CDR3 is TGTGCCAGCAGCTTAAGACTAGCGGGAGCCTCCGAG.

To note about this clone: The CDR3 goes on 3 residues after the read ends, and that part is filled in from the germline J gene. This sequence joins TRBV5-4 and TRBJ1-2; D is ambiguous. The CDR3 is made up of 13 amino acids. The V end lost 0 bases, the J end lost 5 bases, and 8 bases lay between the germline ends. CDR1 is SGHNT, CDR2 YYREEE, per germline (reference sequence). The sequenced CDR3 bases are TGTGCCAGCAGCTTGGTGTCGGGGTATGGC. Amino acid sequence: CASSLVSGYG. The full CDR3 protein reads CASSLVSGYGYTF.

This clone is medium-sized (0.01 to 0.1%) by frequency. The CDR3 goes on 3 residues after the read ends, and that part is filled in from the germline J gene. J is TRBJ1-5 and V is TRBV19; D gene unclear. The V gene's germline CDR1 is LNHDA and CDR2 SQIVND (reference sequence). The CDR3 length is 14 residues. V gave up 3 bases and J gave up 7 bases, with 13 bases separating them. CDR3 DNA, as far as it was read: TGTGCCAGTAGTATCCCCGGGTTTATCCAGCCC. This encodes CASSIPGFIQP. The full-length CDR3 reads as CASSIPGFIQPQHF.

Remarks on this clone: The observed sequence ends 3 residues before the CDR3 terminus, with the missing tail filled in from the germline J gene. The rearrangement joins TRBV2 to TRBJ2-3; 9 positions agree with TRBD1. The trim removed 7 bases at V and 0 bases at J, leaving 8 bases unmatched. Germline V gene lookup returns CDR1 SNHLY and CDR2 FYNNEI. The CDR3 covers 16 residues. CDR3: CASMRFGTGSTDTQYF. The CDR3 bases that were read are TGTGCCAGCATGCGATTCGGGACAGGGAGCACAGATACG.

About this clone: The read stops 3 residues short of the end of the CDR3; the missing end is completed from the germline J gene. V gene TRBV11-2 combines with J gene TRBJ2-1; 9 bases are shared with TRBD2. The CDR3 sequence is 15 residues long. Germline V lookup: CDR1 SGHAT, CDR2 FQNNGV. Trimming cost V 6 bases and J 3 bases; bases outside gene matches: 6. CDR3 sequence: CASRKIAGVYNEQFF. CDR3 DNA (partial): TGTGCCAGCAGAAAAATAGCGGGGGTCTACAATGAG.

Worth noting for this clone: With the read ending 3 residues before the CDR3 end, the germline J gene is used to fill in that end. The chain has TRBV5-1 and TRBJ2-3; the match to TRBD2 covers 12 bases. V was pared by 3 bases and J by 6 bases, with 2 bases of the junction left unmatched. The CDR3 length is 14 residues. Per germline, CDR1 SGHRS and CDR2 YFSETQ. The sequenced part of the CDR3 DNA is TGCGCCAGCAGCTCGACTAGCGGGGGTGATACG. It is translated as CASSSTSGGDT. The whole CDR3 sequence reads CASSSTSGGDTQYF. Full variable domain (missing parts from reference TRBV5-1 and TRBJ2-3): KAGVTQTPRYLIKTRGQQVTLSCSPISGHRSVSWYQQTPGQGLQFLFEYFSETQRNKGNFPGRFSGRQFSNSRSEMNVSTLELGDSALYLCASSSTSGGDTQYFGPGTRLTVL.

Concerning this clone itself: Coverage ceases 3 residues before the CDR3 finishes, and the germline J gene fills in the end. The V and J genes are TRBV7-2 and TRBJ1-5; D not certain. Germline V gene sequence: CDR1 SGHTA, CDR2 FQGNSA. V was clipped by 0 bases and J by 2 bases, with 11 bases between them. This CDR3 contains 16 residues. The sequenced part of the CDR3 DNA is TGTGCCAGCAGCTTAGCGGCGGGGTTGCGCAATCAGCCC. Encoded protein: CASSLAAGLRNQP. The CDR3 as a whole reads CASSLAAGLRNQPQHF.

About this clone: The DNA ends 3 residues before the CDR3 does, and the rest of the CDR3 is filled in from the germline J gene. The rearrangement links TRBV30 to TRBJ1-6; 7 bases are shared with TRBD1. Germline assignment: CDR1 GTSNPN and CDR2 SVGIG (reference sequence). The CDR3 runs 14 residues. J gave up 7 bases and V 5 bases, and 8 bases lay outside the gene matches. Incomplete CDR3 DNA: TGTGCCTGGGGTCCCGGGACAGTGAATTCACCC. It encodes CAWGPGTVNSP. The whole CDR3 sequence reads CAWGPGTVNSPLHF.

A word on this clone: The read finishes 3 residues shy of the CDR3 end, and the germline J gene is used to complete it. The V call is TRBV2, the J call TRBJ1-4; maybe TRBD1 (6 bases). V lost 8 bases to trimming and J lost 5 bases, with 18 bases between them. The CDR3 sequence is 15 residues long. CDR1 and CDR2 from the germline V gene are SNHLY and FYNNEI. The CDR3: CASRVSAGGNEKLFF. CDR3 DNA, as far as it was read: TGTGCCAGCCGAGTGTCGGCGGGGGGCAATGAAAAA. Full variable domain (missing parts from reference TRBV2 and TRBJ1-4): EPEVTQTPSHQVTQMGQEVILRCVPISNHLYFYWYRQILGQKVEFLVSFYNNEISEKSEIFDDQFSVERPDGSNFTLKIRSTKLEDSAMYFCASRVSAGGNEKLFFGSGTQLSVL.

As for this clone: The read ends 3 residues before the CDR3 terminus; that terminus is restored from the germline J gene. The rearrangement joins TRBV20-1 to TRBJ1-5; no clear D. Trimming cost V 0 bases and J 2 bases, with 11 bases left between them. This CDR3 spans 15 amino acids. Germline loops: CDR1 DFQATT, CDR2 SNEGSKA (reference sequence). The CDR3 is CSAREAGMGNQPQHF. CDR3 DNA (partial): TGCAGTGCTAGAGAGGCGGGGATGGGCAATCAGCCC.

With respect to this clone: The CDR3 end lies 3 residues beyond the end of the read and is filled in from the germline J gene. The V and J genes are TRBV5-1 and TRBJ1-3; D unresolved. This CDR3 region has 13 residues. The germline CDR1 and CDR2 sequences are SGHRS and YFSETQ. V lost 4 bases, J lost 0 bases, and 5 bases lay in between. CDR3: CASSLTSGNTIYF. The DNA read from the CDR3 is TGCGCCAGCAGCCTAACCTCTGGAAACACC.

To note about this clone: Coverage ceases 3 residues before the CDR3 finishes, and the germline J gene fills in the end. J is TRBJ2-2 and V is TRBV5-3, with D tentatively TRBD1 (6 bases). TRBV5-3 is given ORF status, its function remaining uncertain. The CDR3 contains 15 residues. V was clipped by 7 bases and J by 1 base, with 14 bases between them. The DNA read from the CDR3 is TGTGCCAGAGCGACCGGGACACAGAACACCGGGGAG. As protein: CARATGTQNTGE. The complete CDR3 protein is CARATGTQNTGELFF.

Worth noting for this clone: The read gets to within 3 residues of the CDR3 end, and the germline J gene fills in the rest. The chain joins TRBV12-3 or TRBV12-4 to TRBJ2-3, with D perhaps TRBD2 (6 bases). Trimming removed 2 bases from V and 0 bases from J, with 12 bases in between. This CDR3 contains 16 residues. The CDR3 protein is CASSLLGRTSTDTQYF. CDR3 DNA, as far as it was read: TGTGCCAGCAGTTTATTAGGGAGGACTAGCACAGATACG.

Note on this clone: Read sequence stops 3 residues before the CDR3 end, and the germline J gene provides the missing end. The gene calls are TRBV2 and TRBJ1-6; TRBD1 matches 7 bases. This CDR3 has 14 residues. CDR1 and CDR2 from the germline V gene are SNHLY and FYNNEI. J lost 6 bases, V lost 6 bases, and 5 bases had no gene match. Here the CDR3 reads CASSTGAFNSPLHF. Partial CDR3 DNA: TGTGCCAGCAGCACAGGGGCTTTTAATTCACCC.

This CDR3 reads CSGGGLAKNIQYF. Incomplete CDR3 DNA: TGCAGTGGGGGGGGATTAGCCAAAAACATT. The chain links TRBV20-1 to TRBJ2-4; 7 bases line up with TRBD2. With the read ending 3 residues before the CDR3 end, the germline J gene is used to fill in that end. CDR3 size: 13 residues. Germline CDR1 and CDR2: DFQATT and SNEGSKA (reference sequence). V lost 7 bases and J lost 0; bases outside the gene matches: 3.

To note about this clone: The sequenced fragment ends 3 residues before the CDR3 boundary, so the rest is inferred from the germline J gene. This rearrangement joins TRBV29-1 to TRBJ2-1, with D possibly TRBD2 on 7 matching bases. Germline-derived CDR1 and CDR2 are SQVTM and ANQGSEA. V was pared by 4 bases and J by 8 bases, with 18 bases between. The CDR3 has 14 residues. CDR3 DNA, as far as it was read: TGCAGCGTTGGTTGGGGGGGGGCCGGGGATGAG. It translates to CSVGWGGAGDE. The whole CDR3 reads CSVGWGGAGDEQFF.

The CDR3 here is CASSPTGRSYDYTF. The DNA read from the CDR3 is TGTGCCAGCAGCCCGACAGGGAGATCCTACGAC. The V call is TRBV7-9, the J call TRBJ1-2; 7 bases match TRBD1. The sequence runs out 3 residues before the end of the CDR3; the remainder is reconstructed from the germline J gene. The CDR3 extends over 14 amino acids. The germline CDR1 and CDR2 sequences are SEHNR and FQNEAQ (reference sequence). Using reference TRBV7-9 and TRBJ1-2 for the parts outside the CDR3, the full variable domain is DTGVSQNPRHKITKRGQNVTFRCDPISEHNRLYWYRQTLGQGPEFLTYFQNEAQLEKSRLLSDRFSAERPKGSFSTLEIQRTEQGDSAMYLCASSPTGRSYDYTFGSGTRLTVV.

Note on this clone: The CDR3 extends 3 residues past the end of the read, so its final part is completed from the germline J gene. The J gene is TRBJ1-1, the V gene TRBV7-9; D uncertain. V was trimmed by 5 bases and J by 3 bases, leaving 13 bases between them. The CDR3 consists of 14 residues. Germline CDR1 and CDR2: SEHNR and FQNEAQ (reference sequence). Here the CDR3 reads CASSPQDAHTEAFF. The CDR3 DNA, read in part, is TGTGCCAGCAGCCCGCAGGATGCCCACACTGAA.